The 28 T cell receptor beta chains in this list originate from one sample, sequenced in a study of neurological immune-mediated disorders. TCRdb analysed the 5' RACE reads with MiXCR anew, one entry per CDR3 protein. Of roughly 76,000 distinct CDR3 sequences listed, 3% to 4% are singletons. Sequencing was carried out using PBMCs. Source of these receptors: a woman aged 50 to 60 with multiple sclerosis.

This clonotype was observed many times. The chain uses TRBV29-1 and TRBJ1-1; maybe TRBD1 (6 bases). V was cut by 1 base and J by 5 bases, with 11 bases left in between. The CDR3 is 13 residues long. Per germline, CDR1 SQVTM and CDR2 ANQGSEA. CDR3 in amino acids: CSVEGRGGTEAFF. The DNA of the CDR3 is TGCAGCGTTGAAGGCAGGGGAGGGACTGAAGCTTTCTTT.

This clonotype has a count of ten or more. This chain links TRBV7-6 with TRBJ1-3, with D hard to call. V lost 0 bases to trimming and J lost 1 base, with 7 bases between them. Germline loops: CDR1 SGHVS, CDR2 FNYEAQ. The CDR3 extends over 15 amino acids. The chain's CDR3 is CASSLARNSGNTIYF. In DNA, the CDR3 is TGTGCCAGCAGCTTAGCGAGAAATTCTGGAAACACCATATATTTT. The full variable domain, its missing parts supplied by reference TRBV7-6 and TRBJ1-3, is GAGVSQSPRYKVTKRGQDVALRCDPISGHVSLYWYRQALGQGPEFLTYFNYEAQQDKSGLPNDRFSAERPEGSISTLTIQRTEQRDSAMYRCASSLARNSGNTIYFGEGSWLTVV.

This clonotype was observed at least ten times. The chain couples TRBV5-6 to TRBJ2-1; D call uncertain. Trimming took 1 base from V and 7 from J, leaving 3 bases between them. CDR3 size: 11 residues. CDR1 is SGHDT and CDR2 is YYEEEE in the germline V gene. CDR3 in amino acids: CASSLWNEQFF. Here the CDR3 DNA reads TGTGCCAGCAGCTTGTGGAATGAGCAGTTCTTC.

The sample holds many counts of this clonotype. The chain combines TRBV12-3 or TRBV12-4 with TRBJ1-6; no firm D call. The CDR3 has 16 amino acids. V was trimmed by 5 bases and J by 7 bases, leaving 18 bases between them. CDR3 region: CASSHGNRKSNSPLHF. The CDR3 DNA reads TGTGCCAGCAGTCACGGGAACCGAAAATCAAATTCACCCCTCCACTTT.

Only a few counts were recorded for this clonotype. The CDR3 does not close with the conserved phenylalanine or tryptophan, likely indicating a read error. J is TRBJ2-5 and V is TRBV7-8; D is ambiguous. CDR3 length: 15 residues. Germline V gene sequence: CDR1 SGHVS, CDR2 FQNEAQ. This chain's CDR3 is CASSLSGVLIENQYS. CDR3 nucleotide sequence: TGTGCCAGCAGCTTATCTGGGGTCCTAATAGAGAACCAGTACTCC.

Regarding this clonotype: It may be a read error: a sequence one base away is much more abundant. The J gene is TRBJ1-2, the V gene TRBV20-1; tentative D call: TRBD1 (5 bases). CDR3 length equals 13 residues. Trimming took off 2 bases at V and 8 bases at J, with 15 bases between the two ends. The germline CDR1 and CDR2 sequences are DFQATT and SNEGSKA (reference sequence). Here the CDR3 reads CSARRRKGVGYTF. The CDR3 DNA is TGCAGTGCTAGACGCCGGAAAGGGGTCGGCTACACCTTC.

Many counts were recorded for this clonotype. The rearrangement links TRBV7-9 to TRBJ2-1, with a possible D match to TRBD1 (5 bases). V lost 5 bases, J lost 10 bases, and 9 bases lay in between. The length of the CDR3 is 11 residues. Germline CDR1 reads SEHNR; CDR2 reads FQNEAQ (reference sequence). This CDR3 reads CASSTRQEQFF. Here the CDR3 DNA reads TGTGCCAGCAGCACACGACAGGAGCAGTTCTTC.

This clonotype was counted many times. The rearrangement links TRBV5-6 to TRBJ2-2; D call uncertain. From germline, CDR1 is SGHDT and CDR2 YYEEEE. Trimming removed 0 bases at V and 1 base at J, with 1 base between. CDR3 length: 13 amino acids. CDR3 loop: CASSLGNTGELFF. Written as DNA, the CDR3 is TGTGCCAGCAGCTTGGGGAACACCGGGGAGCTGTTTTTT. Full variable domain (missing parts from reference TRBV5-6 and TRBJ2-2): DAGVTQSPTHLIKTRGQQVTLRCSPKSGHDTVSWYQQALGQGPQFIFQYYEEEERQRGNFPDRFSGHQFPNYSSELNVNALLLGDSALYLCASSLGNTGELFFGEGSRLTVL.

This clonotype occurred many times. The V gene is TRBV5-5, the J gene TRBJ2-2; D might be TRBD1 or TRBD2, each matching 6 bases. There are 15 residues in the CDR3. Germline values: CDR1 SGHKS, CDR2 YYEKEE (reference sequence). V shed 1 base and J shed 3 bases, with 10 bases lying between them. CDR3 in amino acids: CASSLTGAYTGELFF. The CDR3 DNA reads TGTGCCAGCAGCTTGACGGGGGCTTACACCGGGGAGCTGTTTTTT.

This clonotype was recorded at least ten times. The chain combines TRBV20-1 with TRBJ2-3, with D hard to call. This CDR3 has 13 residues. Germline V gives CDR1 DFQATT, CDR2 SNEGSKA (reference sequence). Trimming pared 2 bases from V and 1 base from J, leaving 7 bases between. CDR3 in DNA: TGCAGTGCTAGAAAGGGCGGCACAGATACGCAGTATTTT. Its protein is CSARKGGTDTQYF.

The table lists this clonotype with many counts. This chain links TRBV20-1 with TRBJ1-5; D is unresolved. This CDR3 spans 15 amino acids. Germline CDR1 DFQATT, CDR2 SNEGSKA (reference sequence). V gave up 2 bases and J gave up 2 bases, with 13 bases separating them. The CDR3 region is CSARTTGRGNQPQHF. CDR3 nucleotide sequence: TGCAGTGCTAGAACAACGGGGAGAGGCAATCAGCCCCAGCATTTT.

This clonotype was seen at least ten times. The chain has TRBV3-1 and TRBJ2-1, with 7 nucleotides matching TRBD2. The germline CDR1 and CDR2 sequences are LGHDT and YNNKEL (reference sequence). This CDR3 spans 15 amino acids. With V trimmed by 4 bases and J by 8 bases, 11 bases remained unmatched. This CDR3 reads CASSLFMRAGHEQFF. CDR3 sequence (DNA): TGTGCCAGCAGCCTCTTCATGAGAGCGGGGCATGAGCAGTTCTTC.

This clonotype was observed many times. The chain is built from TRBV7-2 and TRBJ1-5; no firm D call. The CDR3 contains 15 residues. V was shortened by 1 base and J by 3 bases, with 10 bases between the two germline ends. Per germline, CDR1 SGHTA and CDR2 FQGNSA. CDR3 nucleotides: TGTGCCAGCAGCTTAGTGGCCTCTTCCAATCAGCCCCAGCATTTT. Its translation is CASSLVASSNQPQHF. Drawing the rest from reference TRBV7-2 and TRBJ1-5, the complete variable domain is GAGVSQSPSNKVTEKGKDVELRCDPISGHTALYWYRQSLGQGLEFLIYFQGNSAPDKSGLPSDRFSAERTGGSVSTLTIQRTQQEDSAVYLCASSLVASSNQPQHFGDGTRLSIL.

The table lists this clonotype with many counts. The CDR3 nucleotides are TGTGCCAGCAGCCAGGGACCTAGGTACACTGAAGCTTTCTTT. Its protein is CASSQGPRYTEAFF. This chain connects TRBV3-1 to TRBJ1-1; a weak D match, TRBD1 (5 bases). V shed 3 bases and J shed 3 bases, with 11 bases lying between them. CDR1 LGHDT and CDR2 YNNKEL come from the germline V gene (reference sequence). There are 14 residues in the CDR3. The entire variable domain, with the rest obtained from reference TRBV3-1 and TRBJ1-1, is as follows: DTAVSQTPKYLVTQMGNDKSIKCEQNLGHDTMYWYKQDSKKFLKIMFSYNNKELIINETVPNRFSPKSPDKAHLNLHINSLELGDSAVYFCASSQGPRYTEAFFGQGTRLTVV.

This clonotype was seen at least ten times. V and J are TRBV12-3 or TRBV12-4 and TRBJ2-1; a weak D match, TRBD2 (6 bases). The length of the CDR3 is 15 residues. Trimming left V 7 bases short and J 0 bases short, with 13 bases between. The CDR3 DNA sequence: TGTGCCAGCACTCTTAGCGGCAGCTCCTACAATGAGCAGTTCTTC. This translates into CASTLSGSSYNEQFF.

This clonotype was counted ten times or more. The chain has TRBV12-3 or TRBV12-4 and TRBJ2-7, with D tentatively TRBD2 (6 bases). Trimming removed 7 bases at V and 2 bases at J, with 15 bases between. This CDR3 contains 14 residues. CDR3 nucleotide sequence: TGTGCCAGCAAACTAGCCGCGCGCCCCTACGAGCAGTACTTC. Protein sequence: CASKLAARPYEQYF.

This clonotype was counted many times. V gene TRBV28 combines with J gene TRBJ2-2; D possibly corresponds to TRBD2 (5 bases). Trimming shortened V by 3 bases and J by 3 bases, and 14 bases separated the two germline ends. Germline V gene data show CDR1 as MDHEN and CDR2 as SYDVKM. The CDR3 has 16 amino acids. CDR3 nucleotide sequence: TGTGCCAGCAGTTTCCCGGGTAGCGCTTACACCGGGGAGCTGTTTTTT. Protein sequence: CASSFPGSAYTGELFF.

This clonotype occurred many times. The V and J genes are TRBV27 and TRBJ1-3; D is undetermined. Trimming left V 5 bases short and J 1 base short, with 12 bases between. Per germline, CDR1 MNHEY and CDR2 SMNVEV (reference sequence). The CDR3 length is 15 residues. CDR3 sequence (DNA): TGTGCCAGCAGTCCCACCCGATTATCTGGAAACACCATATATTTT. It yields the protein CASSPTRLSGNTIYF.

This clonotype has at least ten counts. The rearrangement joins TRBV12-3 or TRBV12-4 to TRBJ2-2; 8 nucleotides match TRBD1. Germline trimming cut 6 bases from V and 15 bases from J; bases unmatched to any gene: 15. There are 14 residues in the CDR3. CDR3 sequence: CASRARDRRLALFF. The CDR3 DNA is TGTGCCAGCAGGGCCCGGGACAGGAGATTAGCGTTGTTTTTT.

This clonotype was recorded many times. V gene TRBV15 combines with J gene TRBJ2-1; TRBD2 aligns across 10 bases. V dropped 4 bases and J dropped 6; count of bases not matched to a gene: 3. CDR1 and CDR2 (germline): LNHNV, YYDKDF (reference sequence). The CDR3 has 14 amino acids. CDR3 residues: CATSTQRGGNEQFF. The CDR3 region has the DNA TGTGCCACCAGCACCCAGCGGGGGGGCAATGAGCAGTTCTTC.

This clonotype was recorded many times. J is TRBJ2-1 and V is TRBV20-1; 11 positions match TRBD2. The V and J ends lost 5 bases and 9 bases, in that order; junction bases with no gene match: 6. This CDR3 is 13 amino acids long. Germline CDR1 is DFQATT and CDR2 is SNEGSKA (reference sequence). The CDR3 bases are TGCAGTGCTCAGACTAGCGGGACGGGTGAGCAGTTCTTC. Protein: CSAQTSGTGEQFF.

This clonotype came up many times. This rearrangement joins TRBV7-9 to TRBJ1-3; maybe TRBD1 (5 bases). This CDR3 is 14 amino acids long. Per germline, CDR1 SEHNR and CDR2 FQNEAQ (reference sequence). V gave up 4 bases and J gave up 0 bases, with 7 bases separating them. CDR3 region: CASSSGYSGNTIYF. The DNA for the CDR3 is TGTGCCAGCAGCTCAGGGTACTCTGGAAACACCATATATTTT.

Many counts were recorded for this clonotype. The V and J genes are TRBV2 and TRBJ2-7, with 9 bases aligning to TRBD1. Losses at the gene ends were 3 bases for V and 0 bases for J; bases not matched to a gene: 21. The CDR3 is 21 amino acids. From germline, CDR1 is SNHLY and CDR2 FYNNEI. The CDR3 coding sequence is TGTGCCAGCAGTGAGGGACAGGGTAATTTTCCCCAAATCGAGGACTCCTACGAGCAGTACGTC. Translated, it gives CASSEGQGNFPQIEDSYEQYV.

This clonotype was recorded at least ten times. CDR3 in DNA: TGCAGTGCTAGAGGCGGGGATCTCCAAGAGACCCAGTACTTC. This gives the protein CSARGGDLQETQYF. The V gene is TRBV20-1, the J gene TRBJ2-5; perhaps TRBD2 as D (6 bases). Germline lookup yields CDR1 DFQATT and CDR2 SNEGSKA (reference sequence). The CDR3 covers 14 residues. Deletions cut 1 base from V and 1 base from J, with 10 bases between.

The sample holds many counts of this clonotype. V is TRBV20-1 and J is TRBJ2-3; TRBD1 matches at 9 bases. The germline gives CDR1 DFQATT, CDR2 SNEGSKA (reference sequence). V lost 1 base to trimming and J lost 7 bases; unmatched junction nucleotides: 18. The CDR3 loop spans 18 amino acids. CDR3 bases: TGCAGTGCTAGAGCCCCGGGACAGGGTTTTGGAGGGCCGCATACGCAGTATTTT. Translating gives CSARAPGQGFGGPHTQYF.

This clonotype has only a few counts. A single base separates this from a much larger clone, so it may be a read error. The chain has TRBV28 and TRBJ1-5, with D hard to call. The CDR3 is 14 amino acids. Per germline, CDR1 MDHEN and CDR2 SYDVKM. CDR3 region: CASSRTASNQHQHF. CDR3 nucleotide sequence: TGTGCCAGCAGTCGGACGGCCTCAAATCAGCACCAGCATTTT.

This clonotype was recorded at least ten times. The CDR3 loop is CSAAAWLAGGRGETQYF. CDR3 sequence (DNA): TGCAGTGCCGCCGCCTGGTTAGCGGGGGGGCGTGGAGAGACCCAGTACTTC. The V call is TRBV20-1, the J call TRBJ2-5; TRBD2 agrees at 11 bases. The length of the CDR3 is 17 residues. Trimming at V came to 6 bases and at J to 4 bases, leaving 16 bases not matched to a gene. In germline, CDR1 is DFQATT, CDR2 SNEGSKA (reference sequence).

In this sample, this clonotype turned up many times. The chain recombines TRBV6-1 with TRBJ1-5; TRBD1 aligns across 10 bases. V shed 4 bases and J 0 bases; nucleotides not matched to a gene: 6. This CDR3 comprises 17 residues. The V gene's germline CDR1 is MNHNS and CDR2 SASEGT. CDR3 nucleotide sequence: TGTGCCAGCAGTGCCCGGGACAGGGGCCTTAGCAATCAGCCCCAGCATTTT. It is translated as CASSARDRGLSNQPQHF.